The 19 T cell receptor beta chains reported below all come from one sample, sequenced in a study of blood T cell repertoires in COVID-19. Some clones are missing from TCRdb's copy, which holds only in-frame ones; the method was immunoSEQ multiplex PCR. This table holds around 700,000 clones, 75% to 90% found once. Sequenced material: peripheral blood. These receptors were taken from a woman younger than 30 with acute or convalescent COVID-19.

In DNA, the CDR3 is TGTGCCACCAGCTCAATAGACAGGCGGACCGGAAACACCATATATTTT. As protein: CATSSIDRRTGNTIYF. The V and J genes are TRBV15 and TRBJ1-3; weak D call: TRBD1 (6 bases). The length of the CDR3 is 16 residues. The germline CDR1 and CDR2 sequences are LNHNV and YYDKDF (reference sequence). V lost 5 bases and J lost 4, with 18 bases in between.

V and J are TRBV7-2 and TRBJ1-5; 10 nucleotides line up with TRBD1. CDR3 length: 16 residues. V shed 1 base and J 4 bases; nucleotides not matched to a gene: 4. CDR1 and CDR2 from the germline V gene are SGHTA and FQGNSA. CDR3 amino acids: CASSLVGTGANQPQHF. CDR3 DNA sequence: TGTGCCAGCAGCTTAGTTGGGACAGGGGCTAATCAGCCCCAGCATTTT. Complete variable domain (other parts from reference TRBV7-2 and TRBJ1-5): GAGVSQSPSNKVTEKGKDVELRCDPISGHTALYWYRQSLGQGLEFLIYFQGNSAPDKSGLPSDRFSAERTGGSVSTLTIQRTQQEDSAVYLCASSLVGTGANQPQHFGDGTRLSIL.

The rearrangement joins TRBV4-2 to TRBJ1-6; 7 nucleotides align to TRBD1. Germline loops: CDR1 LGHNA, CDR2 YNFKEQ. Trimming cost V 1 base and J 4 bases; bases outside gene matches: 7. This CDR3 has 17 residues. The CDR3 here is CASSQAHRQGYNSPLHF. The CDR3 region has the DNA TGTGCCAGCAGCCAAGCCCACCGACAGGGTTATAATTCACCCCTCCACTTT.

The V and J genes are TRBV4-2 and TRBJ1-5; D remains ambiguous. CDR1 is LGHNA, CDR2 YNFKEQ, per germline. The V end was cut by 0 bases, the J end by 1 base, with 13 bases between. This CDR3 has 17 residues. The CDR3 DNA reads TGTGCCAGCAGCCAAGAAGGGCTCGGGGAAAGCAATCAGCCCCAGCATTTT. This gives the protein CASSQEGLGESNQPQHF.

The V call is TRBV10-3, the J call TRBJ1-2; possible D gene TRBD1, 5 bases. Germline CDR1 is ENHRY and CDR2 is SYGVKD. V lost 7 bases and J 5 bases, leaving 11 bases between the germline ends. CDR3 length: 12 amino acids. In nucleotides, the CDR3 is TGTGCCATCAATTCCCAGGGATATGGCTACACCTTC. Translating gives CAINSQGYGYTF.

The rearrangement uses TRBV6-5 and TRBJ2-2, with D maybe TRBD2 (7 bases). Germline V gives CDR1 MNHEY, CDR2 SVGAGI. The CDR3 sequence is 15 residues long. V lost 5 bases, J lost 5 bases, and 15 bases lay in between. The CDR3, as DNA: TGTGCCAGCAGTAGGACGGCGGGGGCGACCGGGGAGCTGTTTTTT. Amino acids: CASSRTAGATGELFF.

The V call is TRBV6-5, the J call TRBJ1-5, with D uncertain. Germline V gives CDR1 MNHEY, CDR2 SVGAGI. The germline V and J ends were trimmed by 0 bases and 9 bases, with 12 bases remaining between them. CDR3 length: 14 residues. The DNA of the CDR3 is TGTGCCAGCAGTTACTCGACGGCGGCGTGGCCCCAGCATTTT. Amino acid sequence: CASSYSTAAWPQHF.

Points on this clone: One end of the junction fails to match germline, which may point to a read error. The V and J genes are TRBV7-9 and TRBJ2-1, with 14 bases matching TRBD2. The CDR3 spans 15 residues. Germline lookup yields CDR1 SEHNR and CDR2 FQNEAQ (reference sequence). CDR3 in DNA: TGTGCCAGCAGTTTAGGGACTAGCGGGGGAAATGAGCAGTTCTTC. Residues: CASSLGTSGGNEQFF.

This chain's CDR3 is CASSLSALGLIYEQYF. CDR3 in DNA: TGTGCCAGCAGTTTATCTGCCCTGGGACTTATCTACGAGCAGTACTTC. The chain uses TRBV27 and TRBJ2-7; perhaps TRBD2 as D (6 bases). V was pared by 0 bases and J by 3 bases, with 15 bases between. The CDR3 has 16 residues. Germline assignment: CDR1 MNHEY and CDR2 SMNVEV (reference sequence).

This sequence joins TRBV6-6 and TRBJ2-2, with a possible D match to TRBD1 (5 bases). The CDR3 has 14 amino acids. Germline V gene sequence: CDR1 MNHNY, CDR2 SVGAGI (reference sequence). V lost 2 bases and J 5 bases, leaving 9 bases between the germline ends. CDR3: CASSYGARTGELFF. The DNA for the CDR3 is TGTGCCAGCAGTTACGGGGCCAGGACCGGGGAGCTGTTTTTT.

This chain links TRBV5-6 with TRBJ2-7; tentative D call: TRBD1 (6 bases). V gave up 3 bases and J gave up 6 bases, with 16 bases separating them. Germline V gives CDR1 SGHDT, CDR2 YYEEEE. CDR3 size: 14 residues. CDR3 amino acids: CASSSPQGSVEQYF. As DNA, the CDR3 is TGTGCCAGCAGCTCACCCCAGGGGTCGGTCGAGCAGTACTTC.

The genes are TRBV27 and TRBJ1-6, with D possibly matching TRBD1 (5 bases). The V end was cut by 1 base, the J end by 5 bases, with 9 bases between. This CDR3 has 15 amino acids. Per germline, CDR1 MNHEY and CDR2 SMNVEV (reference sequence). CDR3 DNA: TGTGCCAGCAGTTTATTCGACAGAAATAATTCACCCCTCCACTTT. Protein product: CASSLFDRNNSPLHF.

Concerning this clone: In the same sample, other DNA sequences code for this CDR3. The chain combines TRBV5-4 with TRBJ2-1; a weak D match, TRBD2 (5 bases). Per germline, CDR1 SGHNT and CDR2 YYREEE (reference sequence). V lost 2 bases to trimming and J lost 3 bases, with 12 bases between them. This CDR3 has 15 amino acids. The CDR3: CASSLGLAGYNEQFF. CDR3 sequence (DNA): TGTGCCAGCAGCTTAGGACTGGCCGGCTACAATGAGCAGTTCTTC.

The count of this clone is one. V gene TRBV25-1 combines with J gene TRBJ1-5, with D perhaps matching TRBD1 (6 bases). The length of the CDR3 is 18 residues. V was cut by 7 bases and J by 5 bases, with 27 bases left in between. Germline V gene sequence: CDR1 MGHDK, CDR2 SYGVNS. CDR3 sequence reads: CASKIRNRANVVYQPQHF. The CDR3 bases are TGTGCCAGCAAAATTAGAAACAGGGCGAACGTGGTGTATCAGCCCCAGCATTTT.

The CDR3 sequence: CASSIWGGSGNTIYF. CDR3 coding DNA: TGTGCCAGCAGCATCTGGGGGGGATCTGGAAACACCATATATTTT. The chain uses TRBV7-2 and TRBJ1-3, with a possible D match to TRBD1 (5 bases). Trimming removed 5 bases from V and 1 base from J, with 12 bases in between. Germline CDR1 reads SGHTA; CDR2 reads FQGNSA. The CDR3 covers 15 residues.

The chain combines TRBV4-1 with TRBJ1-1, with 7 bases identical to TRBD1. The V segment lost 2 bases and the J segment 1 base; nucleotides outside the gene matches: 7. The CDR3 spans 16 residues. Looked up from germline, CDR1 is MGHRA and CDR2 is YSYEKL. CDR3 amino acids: CASSQPSGQTNTEAFF. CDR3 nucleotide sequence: TGCGCCAGCAGCCAACCGTCGGGACAGACGAACACTGAAGCTTTCTTT.

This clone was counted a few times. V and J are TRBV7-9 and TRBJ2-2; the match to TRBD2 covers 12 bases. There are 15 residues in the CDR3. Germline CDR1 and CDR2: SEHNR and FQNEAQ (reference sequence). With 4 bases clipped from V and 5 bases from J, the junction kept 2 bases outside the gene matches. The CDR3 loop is CASSWTSGVTGELFF. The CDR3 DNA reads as TGTGCCAGCAGCTGGACTAGCGGGGTTACCGGGGAGCTGTTTTTT.

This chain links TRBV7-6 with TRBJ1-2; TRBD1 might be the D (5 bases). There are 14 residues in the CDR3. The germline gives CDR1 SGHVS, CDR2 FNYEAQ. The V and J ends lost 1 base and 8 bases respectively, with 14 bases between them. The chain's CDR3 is CASSLGGSLGGYTF. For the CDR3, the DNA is TGTGCCAGCAGCTTAGGGGGCTCATTAGGCGGCTACACCTTC.

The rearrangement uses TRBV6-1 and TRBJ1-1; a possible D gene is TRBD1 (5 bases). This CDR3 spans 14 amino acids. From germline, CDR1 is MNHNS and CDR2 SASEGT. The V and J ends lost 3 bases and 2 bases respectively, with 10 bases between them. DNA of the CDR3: TGTGCCAGCAGTGATCAGGGTTTAAACACTGAAGCTTTCTTT. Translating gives CASSDQGLNTEAFF.